Below are 10 T cell receptor beta chains sequenced from a single sample in a study of spatial heterogeneity in lung cancer. The time point was: blood at routine non-recurrence follow-up after resection. MiXCR, run by TCRdb on the 5' RACE reads, gives a single entry per CDR3 protein. The sample consists of about 94,000 distinct CDR3 sequences, 19% of them appearing once. This sample comprised PBMCs, obtained at follow-up. The receptors here all came from a male donor with early-stage non-small cell lung cancer.

This chain links TRBV12-3 or TRBV12-4 with TRBJ2-3; possible D gene TRBD2, 6 bases. This CDR3 is 16 amino acids long. The V end was cut by 7 bases, the J end by 3 bases, with 20 bases between. The CDR3 DNA sequence: TGTGCCAGCAACCTCTTTAGCGGTCCCGGGACAGATACGCAGTATTTT. Amino acid sequence: CASNLFSGPGTDTQYF.

This chain uses TRBV6-5 with TRBJ2-1; 7 positions match TRBD2. Germline assignment: CDR1 MNHEY and CDR2 SVGAGI. The CDR3 runs to 15 residues. J lost 10 bases, V lost 6 bases, and 15 bases had no gene match. DNA for the CDR3: TGTGCCAGCAGGGCCGTACGGGACTATGGCACCGAGCAGTTCTTC. Its translation is CASRAVRDYGTEQFF.

This clonotype was counted a few times. The V and J genes are TRBV12-3 or TRBV12-4 and TRBJ2-7; 8 bases match TRBD1. V was clipped by 4 bases and J by 6 bases; unmatched bases: 8. CDR3 length: 14 residues. The CDR3 protein is CASSSRQGKGEQYF. CDR3 nucleotide sequence: TGTGCCAGCAGTTCCCGACAGGGGAAGGGCGAGCAGTACTTC.

This chain uses TRBV24-1 with TRBJ2-4, with D perhaps given as TRBD1 or TRBD2 (5 bases each). V lost 5 bases, J lost 6 bases, and 22 bases lay in between. There are 17 residues in the CDR3. From germline, CDR1 is KGHDR and CDR2 SFDVKD. CDR3 loop: CATSVPLGTVSLNIQYF. Here the CDR3 DNA reads TGTGCCACCAGTGTTCCATTGGGGACCGTTTCCTTAAACATTCAGTACTTC.

This clonotype has ten or more counts. The chain recombines TRBV3-1 with TRBJ2-6, with TRBD2 identical over 7 bases. With V trimmed by 0 bases and J by 0 bases, 11 bases remained unmatched. Germline values: CDR1 LGHDT, CDR2 YNNKEL (reference sequence). The CDR3 extends over 20 amino acids. In DNA form, the CDR3 reads TGTGCCAGCAGCCAAGAAGGAACCACTAGCGACAGCTCTGGGGCCAACGTCCTGACTTTC. It is translated as CASSQEGTTSDSSGANVLTF.

The J gene is TRBJ2-5, the V gene TRBV3-1; 8 bases align to TRBD2. Losses at the gene ends were 2 bases for V and 5 bases for J; bases not matched to a gene: 10. CDR1 is LGHDT and CDR2 is YNNKEL in the germline V gene (reference sequence). There are 16 residues in the CDR3. CDR3 nucleotide sequence: TGTGCCAGCAGCCAACCCACGGGAGGGTATGCGGAGACCCAGTACTTC. This translates into CASSQPTGGYAETQYF.

The rearrangement uses TRBV2 and TRBJ1-4; no firm D call. The CDR3 spans 15 residues. V was clipped by 7 bases and J by 7 bases, with 19 bases between them. Germline CDR1 is SNHLY and CDR2 is FYNNEI. CDR3 in amino acids: CASTLLPRKGEKLFF. CDR3 nucleotides: TGTGCCAGCACTCTACTGCCAAGGAAGGGTGAAAAACTGTTTTTT.

J is TRBJ2-5 and V is TRBV12-3 or TRBV12-4, with D unclear. The V and J ends lost 3 bases and 4 bases respectively, with 9 bases between them. The CDR3 runs 13 residues. CDR3 in DNA: TGTGCCAGCAGTTTTTCGGGTAGAGAGACCCAGTACTTC. Amino acid sequence: CASSFSGRETQYF.

This clonotype was recorded a few times. CDR3 sequence reads: CAWSQGPYNQPQHF. In DNA form, the CDR3 reads TGTGCCTGGAGTCAGGGGCCGTACAATCAGCCCCAGCATTTT. The chain joins TRBV30 to TRBJ1-5, with a weak D call TRBD1 (6 bases). The germline V gene encodes CDR1 GTSNPN and CDR2 SVGIG (reference sequence). The CDR3 has 14 amino acids. Trimming cost V 2 bases and J 3 bases, with 11 bases left between them.

This clonotype was detected a few times. This chain uses TRBV4-2 with TRBJ1-1; D call uncertain. Germline CDR1 reads LGHNA; CDR2 reads YNFKEQ. Trimming shortened V by 1 base and J by 6 bases, and 6 bases separated the two germline ends. The CDR3 spans 12 residues. In DNA, the CDR3 is TGTGCCAGCAGCCAAGTGGGTCCTGAAGCTTTCTTT. Encoded protein: CASSQVGPEAFF.